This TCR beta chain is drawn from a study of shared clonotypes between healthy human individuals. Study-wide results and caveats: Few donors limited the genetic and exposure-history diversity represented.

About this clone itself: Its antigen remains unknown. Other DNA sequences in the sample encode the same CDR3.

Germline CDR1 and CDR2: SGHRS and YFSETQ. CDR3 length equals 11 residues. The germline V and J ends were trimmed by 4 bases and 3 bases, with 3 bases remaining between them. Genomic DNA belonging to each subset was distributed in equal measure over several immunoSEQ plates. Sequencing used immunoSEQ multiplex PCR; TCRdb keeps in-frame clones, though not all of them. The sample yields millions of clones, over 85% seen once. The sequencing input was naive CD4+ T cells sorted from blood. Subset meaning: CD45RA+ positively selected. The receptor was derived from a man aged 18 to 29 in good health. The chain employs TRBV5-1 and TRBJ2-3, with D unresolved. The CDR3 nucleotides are TGCGCCAGCAGCGAGACAGATACGCAGTATTTT. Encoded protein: CASSETDTQYF.